The 7 T cell receptor beta chains below all came from one sample that was sequenced in a study of CD8 T cells in Susac syndrome. An amount of RNA that ranged from roughly 0.5 to 1 ug was reverse transcribed with random hexamers. TCRdb fed the immunoSEQ multiplex PCR reads into MiXCR, producing one record per CDR3 protein. The data contain more than 200,000 distinct CDR3 sequences, 85% to 95% of them singletons. Sequencing was carried out using CD4+ T cells from PBMCs. The source of these receptors is a human donor with multiple sclerosis.

The rearrangement uses TRBV29-1 and TRBJ1-1; D not certain. Trimming took off 6 bases at V and 0 bases at J, with 8 bases between the two ends. This CDR3 comprises 12 residues. Germline CDR1 and CDR2: SQVTM and ANQGSEA. The DNA for the CDR3 is TGCAGCGTGAGGTCGGTGAACACTGAAGCTTTCTTT. This translates into CSVRSVNTEAFF.

The J gene is TRBJ1-3, the V gene TRBV12-3 or TRBV12-4; D is perhaps TRBD1 (6 bases). CDR3 size: 15 residues. V was cut by 7 bases and J by 0 bases, with 13 bases left in between. CDR3 nucleotide sequence: TGTGCCAGCAACCCGACAGGCCTCTCTGGAAACACCATATATTTT. The encoded protein is CASNPTGLSGNTIYF.

V is TRBV24-1 and J is TRBJ2-1; TRBD1 agrees at 9 bases. The J segment lost 8 bases and the V segment lost 4 bases, leaving 11 bases of the junction unmatched. Germline V lookup: CDR1 KGHDR, CDR2 SFDVKD. CDR3 length equals 16 residues. The CDR3: CATSDQPGQGMHEQFF. CDR3 coding DNA: TGTGCCACCAGTGACCAACCGGGACAGGGTATGCATGAGCAGTTCTTC.

V gene TRBV28 combines with J gene TRBJ1-2; maybe TRBD1 (5 bases). This CDR3 has 15 residues. In germline, CDR1 is MDHEN, CDR2 SYDVKM. V lost 8 bases, J lost 0 bases, and 16 bases lay in between. CDR3 sequence reads: CASELVGASNYGYTF. The CDR3 DNA reads TGTGCCAGCGAGCTTGTCGGGGCCTCTAACTATGGCTACACCTTC.

This sequence joins TRBV20-1 and TRBJ2-1; TRBD2 aligns across 8 bases. The CDR3 runs 15 residues. The germline V gene encodes CDR1 DFQATT and CDR2 SNEGSKA (reference sequence). V gave up 1 base and J gave up 6 bases; unmatched junction bases: 8. As DNA, the CDR3 is TGCAGTGCTAGAGTGGGAACGGGAGGGCTCAATGAGCAGTTCTTC. Protein sequence: CSARVGTGGLNEQFF.

This clonotype was observed a handful of times. The V gene is TRBV4-2, the J gene TRBJ1-5; D remains ambiguous. Germline V CDR1 and CDR2: LGHNA, YNFKEQ. Trimming left V 0 bases short and J 5 bases short, with 5 bases between. The CDR3 loop spans 13 amino acids. The CDR3: CASSQERDQPQHF. The CDR3 DNA follows: TGTGCCAGCAGCCAAGAACGGGATCAGCCCCAGCATTTT.

This chain connects TRBV5-6 to TRBJ2-1; the D call may be TRBD1 or TRBD2 (5 bases each). Germline loops: CDR1 SGHDT, CDR2 YYEEEE. The CDR3 contains 16 residues. Trimming removed 8 bases from V and 7 bases from J, with 25 bases in between. CDR3 region: CASQGSGNGTGNEQFF. The CDR3 DNA reads TGTGCCAGTCAGGGATCTGGAAACGGCACGGGGAATGAGCAGTTCTTC.